Listed below are T cell receptor beta chains from one sample, sequenced in a study of CD8 T cells in ankylosing spondylitis. One entry per CDR3 protein, called by TCRdb with MiXCR from the 5' RACE reads. The table records under 550,000 distinct CDR3 sequences, roughly 26% of them present only once. The sequencing input was blood, either unsorted or a sorted T cell fraction (not recorded which). These receptors originate from a male donor with ankylosing spondylitis. CDR3s include the opening cysteine and the closing phenylalanine or tryptophan. Fields, in order: D gene, clone size, V gene, J gene, CDR3 DNA, CDR3 protein. The D gene is left open where the match is weak. Size is stated for part of the rows, as once, few or many counts, or as a class when the clone is expanded.

TRBD1	few	TRBV20-1	TRBJ2-5	TGCAGTGCCATAGGACAGGGGGAGACCCAGTACTTC	CSAIGQGETQYF
NA	NA	TRBV27	TRBJ2-1	TGTGCCAGCAGCGAGGTCCGGGACTTTGGGGAGCAGTTCTTC	CASSEVRDFGEQFF
NA	NA	TRBV6-1	TRBJ2-3	TGTGCCAGCAGTCAGAGGGTTTTAGGTTTCACAGATACGCAGTATTTT	CASSQRVLGFTDTQYF
TRBD2	NA	TRBV11-1	TRBJ2-7	TGTGCCAGCAAGGGCGGCCCCAGCGGACTAGCGGGAGTTAATGAGCAGTACTTC	CASKGGPSGLAGVNEQYF
NA	NA	TRBV12-3/TRBV12-4	TRBJ2-3	TGTGCCAGCAGTTCAAATCGGGGCCTCCCCGCAGATACGCAGTATTTT	CASSSNRGLPADTQYF
TRBD1	NA	TRBV7-2	TRBJ1-3	TGTGCCAGCAGCTTCGCGGCAGGGGGCTTTGGAAACACCATATATTTT	CASSFAAGGFGNTIYF
NA	once	TRBV6-1	TRBJ1-3	TGTGCCAGCCCGGACAGCCCTGGAAACACCATATATTTT	CASPDSPGNTIYF
TRBD1	NA	TRBV20-1	TRBJ2-7	TGCAGTGAAGCGGGACAGGGGGCTGGAGAGCAGTACTTC	CSEAGQGAGEQYF
TRBD1	NA	TRBV7-9	TRBJ2-3	TGTGCCAGCAGCTTTAACGACAGGGGCCGCACGCAGTATTTT	CASSFNDRGRTQYF
TRBD1	few	TRBV20-1	TRBJ1-6	TGCAGTGCTAGACTGGCAGGGGGCCCCAATTCACCCCTCCACTTT	CSARLAGGPNSPLHF
NA	NA	TRBV24-1	TRBJ2-3	TGTGCCACCAGTGACCCAAGGAACATACATACGCAGTATTTT	CATSDPRNIHTQYF
TRBD1	few	TRBV12-3/TRBV12-4	TRBJ2-4	TGTGCCAGCAGCCACGACAGGGGGCTAGCCAAAAACATTCAGTACTTC	CASSHDRGLAKNIQYF
TRBD1	NA	TRBV5-1	TRBJ1-3	TGCGCCAGCAGCCAGGGCGGGACAGGGACTGGAAACACCATATATTTT	CASSQGGTGTGNTIYF
TRBD1	NA	TRBV5-1	TRBJ1-1	TGCGCCAGCAGCTGGGACAGGGGTGGTCTGAACACTGAAGCTTTCTTT	CASSWDRGGLNTEAFF
NA	NA	TRBV7-2	TRBJ2-2	TGTGCCAGCAGCTTAGAGGGGGGGTACACCGGGGAGCTGTTTTTT	CASSLEGGYTGELFF
TRBD2	NA	TRBV20-1	TRBJ2-3	TGCAGTGCTAGAGGACCCCTAGGGCGGGAGGGCCAAGATACGCAGTATTTT	CSARGPLGREGQDTQYF
NA	NA	TRBV5-1	TRBJ1-1	TGCGCCAGCAGCGTCACGGAGGACACTGAAGCTTTCTTT	CASSVTEDTEAFF
NA	many	TRBV11-2	TRBJ2-1	TGTGCCAGCAGCTTAGAGGCAGGGGGGTTCTACAATGAGCAGTTCTTC	CASSLEAGGFYNEQFF
NA	NA	TRBV7-7	TRBJ2-1	TGTGCCAGCAGCTTGGAAGTGGCAGGGGTAAACAATGAGCAGTTCTTC	CASSLEVAGVNNEQFF
NA	NA	TRBV2	TRBJ1-6	TGTGCCAGCACTGCCTATGGAGGGGTTGGATCACCCCTCCACTTT	CASTAYGGVGSPLHF
TRBD2	NA	TRBV12-3/TRBV12-4	TRBJ2-5	TGTGCCAGCAGTCCCTTTACAGCTAGCGGAGAGACCCAGTACTTC	CASSPFTASGETQYF
NA	few	TRBV9	TRBJ2-6	TGTGCCAGCCGAGGTTTCTCTGGGGCCAACGTCCTGACTTTC	CASRGFSGANVLTF
NA	NA	TRBV6-1	TRBJ1-1	TGTGCCAGCAGACCCGGGACATCGAACACTGAAGCTTTCTTT	CASRPGTSNTEAFF
TRBD1	NA	TRBV11-2	TRBJ1-2	TGTGCCAGCAGCGGCCGGGACAGGGGTAACTATGGCTACACCTTC	CASSGRDRGNYGYTF
TRBD2	NA	TRBV11-2	TRBJ2-1	TGTGCCAGCACCCGGTTGGGCGGGAGGGTAGGGTGGCAGTTCTTC	CASTRLGGRVGWQFF
NA	few	TRBV18	TRBJ2-2	TGTGCCAGCTCACCCGGTAGGACGGACACCGGGGAGCTGTTTTTT	CASSPGRTDTGELFF